This T cell receptor beta chain was obtained from a study of T cell responses to AZD1222 COVID-19 vaccine. The CDR3 runs 14 residues. Per germline, CDR1 SGHNT and CDR2 YYREEE (reference sequence). The V gene end was trimmed by 3 bases and the J gene end by 3 bases; junction bases not matched to a gene: 4. Study-level findings and limits: Spike-specific TCR repertoires showed rising breadth and depth after two AZD1222 doses. Donors were mostly white British, more females; clonal diversity possibly underestimated.

Remarks on this clone: The antigen is unknown.

Assay: immunoSEQ multiplex PCR; the TCRdb copy retains only in-frame clones and omits some. The sample has fewer than 150,000 clones, more than 75% seen once. The chain couples TRBV5-4 to TRBJ1-2; 8 nucleotides align to TRBD1. The specimen was peripheral blood, collected 28 days after the second AZD1222 dose. This clonotype was obtained from an adult who received the AZD1222 COVID-19 vaccine. The DNA of the CDR3 is TGTGCCAGCAGCTCCAGGGGGCGCCACTATGGCTACACCTTC. Its protein product is CASSSRGRHYGYTF.